The clone carrying this T cell receptor beta chain came up many times. This sample was taken from a study of T cells in Graves' hyperthyroidism and ophthalmopathy. Study in general: Pretreatment peripheral blood was obtained at initial diagnosis.

The CDR3 is 14 residues long. The V gene lost 11 bases and the J gene lost 1 base, with 17 bases spanning the gap. In germline, CDR1 is MDHEN, CDR2 SYDVKM. From RNA transcripts, TCR beta CDR3 regions were amplified. The HTBI primer set was used in a first-round RT-PCR of the TCR CDR3. TCRdb independently ran MiXCR on the multiplex PCR reads; one entry per CDR3 protein. The sample lists 500,000 to 800,000 distinct CDR3 sequences; approximately 15% were seen once. Enrolled ophthalmopathy patients presented with a Clinical Activity Score of at least 3, a NOSPECS grade of at least 4, and disease duration under 3 months. The study left out patients who had uncontrolled infection, other autoimmune disease, pregnancy or lactation. The study based diagnoses on clinical symptoms, serum thyroxine and TRAb, thyroid ultrasound and orbital computed tomography.

V gene TRBV28 combines with J gene TRBJ1-1; maybe TRBD1 (5 bases). The TCR originated in a woman between 50 and 59 years old with Graves' ophthalmopathy. Material for sequencing was blood. The CDR3 nucleotides read TGTGCCCGTGCGGCAGGGAGGCCGAACACTGAAGCTTTCTTT. Translation: CARAAGRPNTEAFF.